The 2 T cell receptor beta chains presented below share a single source sample, sequenced in a study of T-cell memory formation after mild COVID-19 (dated by TCRdb to the early 2020s). The library was obtained by 5' RACE. Sequencing took place on an Illumina NovaSeq 6000. TCRdb itself trimmed the public reads at Q25 with fastp, ran MiXCR and retained productive beta chains. Identical CDR3 proteins give one entry, which carries the most common genes and DNA. The sample table shows about 390,000 distinct CDR3 sequences, and roughly 21% are seen once. The top ten hold 12% of the sample. What was sequenced was PBMCs or a T cell subset sorted from them (not recorded which). The receptors originated from an adult woman who had mild COVID-19 (a few samples of this study predate the infection). The sample titles of this study are shuffled in the database, so cell type and time point are left out; the donor was told from shared clones.

This clonotype was detected ten times or more. The rearrangement joins TRBV12-3 or TRBV12-4 to TRBJ2-3; D call uncertain. Between the trimmed V and J ends, which lost 6 bases and 0 bases, there was a span of 7 bases. The CDR3 contains 13 residues. CDR3 protein: CASSSGSTDTQYF. DNA of the CDR3: TGTGCCAGCAGCTCTGGAAGCACAGATACGCAGTATTTT.

This chain joins TRBV5-1 and TRBJ1-4; D unresolved. The germline CDR1 and CDR2 sequences are SGHRS and YFSETQ. The V gene lost 0 bases and the J gene lost 8 bases, with 8 bases spanning the gap. The CDR3 has 13 residues. In DNA, the CDR3 is TGCGCCAGCAGCTTGGGGGTGCGGGAAAAACTGTTTTTT. Protein: CASSLGVREKLFF.